This TCR beta chain was captured in a study of cytomegalovirus exposure and HLA in healthy donors. With 60 Vbeta and 13 Jbeta primers, the PCR was carried out. The method was immunoSEQ multiplex PCR; TCRdb's version includes in-frame clones alone and lacks a portion of them. The table shows almost 200,000 clones, with around 80% occurring only once. Germline V CDR1 and CDR2: MNHEY, SVGAGI. There are 16 residues in the CDR3. The V segment lost 0 bases and the J segment 3 bases; nucleotides outside the gene matches: 4. The sample taken for sequencing was PBMCs. The V call is TRBV6-5, the J call TRBJ2-5; 10 bases agree with TRBD2. The sequence derives from a man aged 30 to 39 in good health and CMV-seronegative. Written as DNA, the CDR3 is TGTGCCAGCAGTTACTCCGGGACTAGCGTTAAAGAGACCCAGTACTTC. Encoded protein: CASSYSGTSVKETQYF.